This TCR beta chain was recorded in a study of control samples from healthy donors and cancer patients. Here immunoSEQ multiplex PCR was the method, and the copy in TCRdb shows in-frame clones only, minus some. The repertoire holds 150,000 to 200,000 clones, with approximately 92% as singletons. Germline lookup yields CDR1 SGHDT and CDR2 YYEEEE. The CDR3 runs to 14 residues. V was trimmed by 2 bases and J by 3 bases, leaving 6 bases between them. What was sequenced was blood. V is TRBV5-6 and J is TRBJ1-6; a weak D match, TRBD1 (6 bases). This clonotype originated in a young man in good health. The CDR3 bases are TGTGCCAGCAGCTTAGGGGGCTATAATTCACCCCTCCACTTT. This gives the protein CASSLGGYNSPLHF.